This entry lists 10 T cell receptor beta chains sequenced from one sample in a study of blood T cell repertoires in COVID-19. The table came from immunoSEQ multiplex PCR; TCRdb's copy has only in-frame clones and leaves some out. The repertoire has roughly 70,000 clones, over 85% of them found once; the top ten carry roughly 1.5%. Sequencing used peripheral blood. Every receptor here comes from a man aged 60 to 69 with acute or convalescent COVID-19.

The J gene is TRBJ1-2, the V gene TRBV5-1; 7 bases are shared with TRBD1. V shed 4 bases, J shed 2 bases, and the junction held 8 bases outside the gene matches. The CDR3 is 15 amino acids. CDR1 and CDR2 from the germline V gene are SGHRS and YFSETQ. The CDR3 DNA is TGCGCCAGCAGCCCCAGGACAGGACAGAACTATGGCTACACCTTC. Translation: CASSPRTGQNYGYTF.

The CDR3 here is CASSFPRGGGTGELFF. The DNA of the CDR3 is TGTGCCAGCAGTTTCCCCCGGGGAGGAGGTACCGGGGAGCTGTTTTTT. The chain combines TRBV6-5 with TRBJ2-2, with D possibly being TRBD2 (6 bases). There are 16 residues in the CDR3. The V gene lost 4 bases and the J gene lost 5 bases, with 17 bases spanning the gap. Germline V gives CDR1 MNHEY, CDR2 SVGAGI.

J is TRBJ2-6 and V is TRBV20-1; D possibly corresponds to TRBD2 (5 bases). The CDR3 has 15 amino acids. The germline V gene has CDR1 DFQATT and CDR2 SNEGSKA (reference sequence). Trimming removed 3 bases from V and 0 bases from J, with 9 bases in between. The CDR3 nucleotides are TGCAGTGCTAGTGGCGGGTTCTCTGGGGCCAACGTCCTGACTTTC. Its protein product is CSASGGFSGANVLTF.

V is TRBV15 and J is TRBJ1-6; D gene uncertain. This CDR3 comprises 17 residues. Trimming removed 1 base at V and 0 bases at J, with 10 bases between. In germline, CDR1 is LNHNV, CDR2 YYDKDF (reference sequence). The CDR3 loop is CATSRVAGSSYNSPLHF. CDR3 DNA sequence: TGTGCCACCAGCAGAGTGGCGGGGAGCTCCTATAATTCACCCCTCCACTTT.

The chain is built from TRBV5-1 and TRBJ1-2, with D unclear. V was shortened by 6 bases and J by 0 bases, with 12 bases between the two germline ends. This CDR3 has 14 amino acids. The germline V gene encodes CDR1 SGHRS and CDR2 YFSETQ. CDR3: CASTWTGTNYGYTF. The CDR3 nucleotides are TGCGCCAGCACCTGGACCGGGACTAACTATGGCTACACCTTC.

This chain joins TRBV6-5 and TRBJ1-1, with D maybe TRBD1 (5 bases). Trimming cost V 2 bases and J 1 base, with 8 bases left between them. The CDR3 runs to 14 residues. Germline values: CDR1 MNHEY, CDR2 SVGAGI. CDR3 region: CASSYQGANTEAFF. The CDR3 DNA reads TGTGCCAGCAGTTACCAGGGTGCGAACACTGAAGCTTTCTTT.

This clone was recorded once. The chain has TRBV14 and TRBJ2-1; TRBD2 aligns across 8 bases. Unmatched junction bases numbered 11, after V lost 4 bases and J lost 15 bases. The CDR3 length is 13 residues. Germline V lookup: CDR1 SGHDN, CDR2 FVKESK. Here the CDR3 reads CASSPVVGLGLFF. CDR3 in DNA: TGTGCCAGCAGCCCCGTAGTGGGACTAGGTCTGTTCTTC.

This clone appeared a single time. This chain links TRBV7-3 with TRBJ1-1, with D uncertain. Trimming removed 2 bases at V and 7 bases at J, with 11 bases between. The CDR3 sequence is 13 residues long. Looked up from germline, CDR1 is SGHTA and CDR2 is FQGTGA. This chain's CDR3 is CASSLQDGDEAFF. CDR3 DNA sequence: TGTGCCAGCAGCTTACAGGACGGGGATGAAGCTTTCTTT.

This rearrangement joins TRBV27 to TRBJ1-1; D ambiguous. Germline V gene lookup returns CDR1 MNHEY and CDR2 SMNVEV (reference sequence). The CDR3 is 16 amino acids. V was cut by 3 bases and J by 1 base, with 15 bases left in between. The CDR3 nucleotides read TGTGCCAGCAGTTTTTGGAGGGAGGGTCGGAACACTGAAGCTTTCTTT. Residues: CASSFWREGRNTEAFF.

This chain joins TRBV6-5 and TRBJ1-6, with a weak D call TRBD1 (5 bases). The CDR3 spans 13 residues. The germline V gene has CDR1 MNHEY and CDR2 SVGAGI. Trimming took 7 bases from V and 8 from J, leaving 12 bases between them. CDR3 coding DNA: TGTGCCAGCACCGACAGCATTTATTCACCCCTCCACTTT. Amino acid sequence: CASTDSIYSPLHF.